This passage covers 6 T cell receptor beta chains from one sample sequenced in a study of blood T cells in healthy people across ages. A J-beta primer mix and a sample-barcoded 5' primer were used in a second PCR of about 7 to 11 cycles. TCRdb independently ran MiXCR on the 5' RACE reads; one entry per CDR3 protein. The sample has 800,000 or so distinct CDR3 sequences, 46% seen once. The specimen was blood. Source of these receptors: a man of 80 years or more in good health.

A word on this clonotype: A read error may account for a junction end that differs from germline. The chain carries TRBV6-5 and TRBJ2-5; tentative D call: TRBD1 (5 bases). This CDR3 comprises 11 residues. Germline V CDR1 and CDR2: MNHEY, SVGAGI. DNA of the CDR3: TGTGCCGGCAGGGAAGAAGAGACCCAGTACTTC. As protein: CAGREEETQYF.

Remarks on this clonotype: Possible read error: a much larger clone is one base away. The rearrangement joins TRBV21-1 to TRBJ2-1. TRBV21-1 has pseudogene status. The CDR3 consists of 14 residues. The CDR3 DNA follows: TGTGCCAGCAGCAACTTTCCACTCCAAGAGACCCAGTTCTTC. It encodes CASSNFPLQETQFF.

In the case of this clonotype: Given a much more abundant clone one base away, this may be a read error. The V gene is TRBV20-1, the J gene TRBJ2-1, with TRBD2 matching over 9 bases. The germline V gene has CDR1 DFQATT and CDR2 SNEGSKA (reference sequence). The V segment lost 1 base and the J segment 13 bases; nucleotides outside the gene matches: 17. The CDR3 consists of 16 residues. CDR3 sequence reads: CSARGPAGGAQETQFF. The CDR3 region has the DNA TGCAGTGCTAGAGGGCCAGCGGGAGGAGCCCAAGAGACCCAGTTCTTC.

This clonotype appeared many times. This chain uses TRBV7-2 with TRBJ2-5; 15 bases agree with TRBD2. CDR3 length equals 17 residues. Germline V gene sequence: CDR1 SGHTA, CDR2 FQGNSA. After removal of 5 bases from V and 5 bases from J, the junction contained 9 bases not matched to a gene. CDR3 in amino acids: CASSPGLAGGLGETQYF. In DNA form, the CDR3 reads TGTGCCAGCAGCCCGGGACTAGCGGGAGGATTGGGCGAGACCCAGTACTTC.

Details on this clonotype: This sequence may be a read error, since a much larger clone differs from it by one base. The J gene is TRBJ2-7, the V gene TRBV27, with D tentatively TRBD2 (7 bases). The CDR3 is 16 residues long. The V gene lost 5 bases and the J gene lost 5 bases, with 22 bases spanning the gap. Germline CDR1 and CDR2: MNHEY and SMNVEV (reference sequence). The CDR3 DNA reads as TGTGCCAGCAGTCGGGGGGCCTCTAGCGTTGTTGACGAGCAGTACTTC. Its translation is CASSRGASSVVDEQYF.

The chain recombines TRBV20-1 with TRBJ1-4, with a weak D call TRBD1 (6 bases). The CDR3 runs to 14 residues. V lost 1 base and J 5 bases, leaving 11 bases between the germline ends. CDR1 and CDR2 from the germline V gene are DFQATT and SNEGSKA (reference sequence). The CDR3 loop reads CSARAGTGNEKLFF. The CDR3 DNA is TGCAGTGCTAGAGCAGGTACAGGGAATGAAAAACTGTTTTTT.